The text below deals with one T cell receptor beta chain. Its antigen is currently unknown. These data come from a study of CD8+CD57+ T cells in acquired aplastic anemia. Looking at the study overall: Sorted CD4+ and CD8+ cells gave a mean 3.2 ug DNA, range roughly 0.18 to 30 ug. Findings and caveats of the study: Patients and controls were found to share 25 to 30 CD8+ CDR3 sequences. Patients did not significantly differ from controls in CD8+ Simpson's diversity.

Germline CDR1 reads SGHTA; CDR2 reads FQGNSA. V dropped 5 bases and J dropped 12 bases, with 23 bases sitting between them. This CDR3 has 15 residues. Profiling that covered TCR beta VDJ and CDR3 relied on genomic DNA as its template. TCRdb reanalysed the reads using MiXCR and keeps one entry per CDR3 protein. This table has roughly 250,000 distinct CDR3 sequences, approximately 86% appearing once. By flow cytometry, patients selected for sequencing had shown an expansion of CD8+CD57+ cells. The chain employs TRBV7-2 and TRBJ2-1, with D tentatively TRBD2 (5 bases). The sample consisted of sorted CD4+, CD8+, or CD8+CD57+ T cells (not recorded which) from PBMCs. This TCR was sampled from a human donor with aplastic anemia. The CDR3 nucleotides are TGTGCCAGCAGCATAGGTAGAGAGGTCGGGGATACGCAGTTCTTC. Protein sequence: CASSIGREVGDTQFF.